This TCR beta chain derives from a study of shared clonotypes between healthy human individuals. Assay: immunoSEQ multiplex PCR; the TCRdb copy retains only in-frame clones and omits some. The sample yields millions of clones, approximately 94% seen once. Trimming shortened V by 2 bases and J by 5 bases, and 21 bases separated the two germline ends. The CDR3 loop spans 17 amino acids. Germline CDR1 MGHRA, CDR2 YSYEKL. In the naive CD8 group, cells lacked CD45RO and were positively selected for CCR7, so terminally differentiated effector memory CD45RA+ cells were left out. This chain links TRBV4-1 with TRBJ1-1, with no clear D. The sequence was obtained from a young man in good health. Input material: naive CD8+ T cells sorted from blood. CDR3 sequence (DNA): TGCGCCAGCAGCCAACCTCGGAGGAGGTTCGGTAGTACTGAAGCTTTCTTT. Translating it yields CASSQPRRRFGSTEAFF.